A selection of T cell receptor beta chains follows, all from one sample in a study of blood T cell repertoires in COVID-19. Here immunoSEQ multiplex PCR was the method, and the copy in TCRdb shows in-frame clones only, minus some. The sample consists of about 100,000 clones, over 75% of them appearing once. Material: peripheral blood. The receptors originated from a woman aged 25 to 39 with acute or convalescent COVID-19. CDR3s include the opening cysteine and the closing phenylalanine or tryptophan. Each record gives: V gene, D gene, J gene, clone size, CDR3 protein, CDR3 DNA. The D gene is left open where the match is weak. Clone size, where shown, is once, few, many, or a class for clones that have expanded.

>TRBV29-1|TRBD1|TRBJ1-5|-
CSVGAGGGVPQHF
TGCAGCGTGGGGGCAGGGGGAGGTGTTCCCCAGCATTTT
>TRBV29-1|-|TRBJ1-2|-
CNPGRAGGYTF
TGCAACCCGGGGAGGGCAGGTGGCTACACCTTC
>TRBV6-5|TRBD2|TRBJ2-5|-
CASSPKAAGRETQYF
TGTGCCAGCAGCCCGAAAGCGGCCGGGAGGGAGACCCAGTACTTC
>TRBV10-1|-|TRBJ2-1|-
CASSFGGRDNEQFF
TGCGCCAGCTCATTTGGAGGGCGCGACAATGAGCAGTTCTTC
>TRBV3-1/TRBV3-2|TRBD1|TRBJ2-2|-
CASSRGQFSNTGELFF
TGTGCCAGCAGCCGGGGACAGTTCTCGAACACCGGGGAGCTGTTTTTT
>TRBV7-3|TRBD1|TRBJ2-1|-
CASSTQGNEQFF
TGTGCCAGCAGCACACAGGGGAATGAGCAGTTCTTC
>TRBV7-2|TRBD1|TRBJ1-1|-
CASSLRQGGEAFF
TGTGCCAGCAGCTTGCGACAGGGAGGTGAAGCTTTCTTT
>TRBV7-3|TRBD1|TRBJ1-6|-
CASSPRTGDSPLHF
TGTGCCAGCAGCCCAAGGACAGGGGATTCACCCCTCCACTTT
>TRBV11-3|-|TRBJ1-1|-
CASSPGRAGTEAFF
TGTGCCAGCAGCCCGGGGAGGGCTGGCACTGAAGCTTTCTTT
>TRBV4-1|-|TRBJ1-2|-
CASSHSDYGYTF
TGCGCCAGCAGCCATTCGGACTATGGCTACACCTTC
>TRBV11-3|-|TRBJ1-5|-
CASSLGGINQPQHF
TGTGCCAGCAGCTTAGGCGGAATCAATCAGCCCCAGCATTTT
>TRBV4-2|TRBD1|TRBJ2-1|-
CASSRYDRGGDEQFF
TGTGCCAGCAGCCGTTATGACAGGGGAGGTGATGAGCAGTTCTTC
>TRBV9|-|TRBJ2-2|-
CASSAYTGELFF
TGTGCCAGCAGCGCTTACACCGGGGAGCTGTTTTTT
>TRBV28|TRBD1|TRBJ1-6|-
CASSETQGGNSPLHF
TGTGCCAGCAGCGAAACACAGGGGGGAAATTCACCCCTCCACTTT
>TRBV18|-|TRBJ2-2|-
CASSPLGSTGELFF
TGTGCCAGCTCACCCCTAGGGAGCACCGGGGAGCTGTTTTTT
>TRBV5-6|TRBD1|TRBJ1-2|-
CASSLGTGVYGYTF
TGTGCCAGCAGCTTGGGTACAGGGGTCTATGGCTACACCTTC
>TRBV5-4|-|TRBJ2-3|-
CASSFGGLTDTQYF
TGTGCCAGCAGCTTTGGAGGGCTCACAGATACGCAGTATTTT
>TRBV14|-|TRBJ2-3|-
CASSLQGLSTDTQYF
TGTGCCAGCAGTCTACAGGGATTGAGCACAGATACGCAGTATTTT
>TRBV5-1|-|TRBJ2-6|-
CASSLGQYSGANVLTF
TGCGCCAGCAGCTTGGGACAGTACTCTGGGGCCAACGTCCTGACTTTC
>TRBV29-1|-|TRBJ2-7|once
CSAGTSNYEQYF
TGCAGCGCCGGGACATCTAACTACGAGCAGTACTTC
>TRBV11-3|TRBD1|TRBJ2-7|-
CASSDRDRDYEQYF
TGTGCCAGCAGCGATAGGGACAGGGACTACGAGCAGTACTTC
>TRBV7-2|TRBD2|TRBJ2-1|-
CASSLVAGGPGEQFF
TGTGCCAGCAGCTTAGTAGCGGGGGGGCCCGGTGAGCAGTTCTTC
>TRBV12-3/TRBV12-4|-|TRBJ1-1|once
CASSLPRGLQAFF
TGTGCCAGCAGTTTGCCCAGGGGCCTGCAAGCTTTCTTT
>TRBV19|TRBD1|TRBJ2-5|-
CASSTGQAETQYF
TGTGCCAGTAGTACGGGACAGGCAGAGACCCAGTACTTC
>TRBV5-1|-|TRBJ2-7|once
CASSLQGYEQYF
TGCGCCAGCAGCTTGCAGGGCTACGAGCAGTACTTC
>TRBV7-3|-|TRBJ1-1|-
CASSPSPGITEAFF
TGTGCCAGCAGCCCCTCGCCAGGGATCACTGAAGCTTTCTTT
>TRBV28|TRBD1|TRBJ1-4|-
CASSSPRGRTNEKLFF
TGTGCCAGCAGTTCCCCCAGGGGGAGAACTAATGAAAAACTGTTTTTT